Below, 14 T cell receptor beta chains from the same sample are listed, as sequenced in a study of OX40 agonist ivuxolimab in advanced cancers. The library was built by means of the immunoSEQ multiplex PCR assay. In TCRdb, the immuneACCESS table is reduced to in-frame sequences with V and J assigned. These tables do not hold every clone; where another copy was compared, an unresolved V gene accounts for under half, and the others remain unexplained. This sample holds 60,000 to 90,000 clones; 83% were observed only once. Roughly 0.76% of the sample is held by the ten biggest clonotypes. Here the sequenced sample was CD4+ or CD8+ T cells sorted from blood, taken in a trial of the OX40 agonist ivuxolimab. These receptors originate from an adult with an advanced solid tumor such as melanoma, head and neck, liver or kidney cancer.

The chain carries TRBV19 and TRBJ2-7; 12 positions match TRBD2. CDR1 and CDR2 from the germline V gene are LNHDA and SQIVND (reference sequence). V gave up 3 bases and J gave up 2 bases; unmatched junction bases: 5. This CDR3 spans 16 amino acids. CDR3 DNA sequence: TGTGCCAGTAGTATCGCTCTAGCGGGGGGGCCCTACGAGCAGTACTTC. This codes for CASSIALAGGPYEQYF.

This chain links TRBV6-1 with TRBJ2-1; D may match TRBD1 or TRBD2 (5 bases each). The V gene lost 0 bases and the J gene lost 8 bases, with 14 bases spanning the gap. CDR1 is MNHNS and CDR2 is SASEGT in the germline V gene. The CDR3 covers 15 residues. DNA for the CDR3: TGTGCCAGCAGTGAAGCGGGGGTGGGCTCGGATGAGCAGTTCTTC. It specifies CASSEAGVGSDEQFF.

A word on this clone: One end of the junction varies from germline; a read error may be responsible. The chain uses TRBV14 and TRBJ2-7, with D perhaps TRBD2 (5 bases). Germline assignment: CDR1 SGHDN and CDR2 FVKESK. The length of the CDR3 is 14 residues. The CDR3 is CASSKDYPGYEQYF. CDR3 coding DNA: TGTGCCAGCAGCAAAGACTACCCGGGCTACGAGCAGTACTTC.

The gene calls are TRBV6-5 and TRBJ1-5; D possibly corresponds to TRBD1 (5 bases). Germline-derived CDR1 and CDR2 are MNHEY and SVGAGI. Trimming pared 4 bases from V and 7 bases from J, leaving 14 bases between. This CDR3 is built from 14 residues. The CDR3 loop is CASSSQGTTQPQHF. The CDR3 DNA reads TGTGCCAGCAGTTCCCAGGGTACGACGCAGCCCCAGCATTTT.

The rearrangement joins TRBV11-2 to TRBJ1-2; D not resolved. This CDR3 region has 15 residues. Germline CDR1 reads SGHAT; CDR2 reads FQNNGV. V shed 2 bases and J shed 4 bases, with 14 bases lying between them. Written as DNA, the CDR3 is TGTGCCAGCAGCTTAAGCCGGGGTGCTGGCTATGGCTACACCTTC. Its translation: CASSLSRGAGYGYTF.

In this sample, this clone turned up once. This chain connects TRBV28 to TRBJ2-7; 8 nucleotides match TRBD2. Germline CDR1 MDHEN, CDR2 SYDVKM. V was pared by 10 bases and J by 3 bases, with 17 bases of the junction left unmatched. The CDR3 covers 16 residues. The CDR3 DNA follows: TGTGCCACCTGCTCTGGGGGCGCGGGGGGCCACTACGAGCAGTACTTC. It codes for CATCSGGAGGHYEQYF.

The J gene is TRBJ2-3, the V gene TRBV7-2; 10 bases match TRBD2. Germline values: CDR1 SGHTA, CDR2 FQGNSA. V lost 5 bases to trimming and J lost 4 bases; unmatched junction nucleotides: 9. The CDR3 extends over 16 amino acids. The CDR3 protein is CASSPLPSGRADTQYF. Here the CDR3 DNA reads TGTGCCAGCAGCCCCCTTCCTAGCGGGAGAGCAGATACGCAGTATTTT.

This clone has more than one count but fewer than ten. V gene TRBV5-6 combines with J gene TRBJ1-2; 8 bases fit TRBD1. The V and J ends lost 2 bases and 4 bases, in that order; junction bases with no gene match: 4. Germline V gene lookup returns CDR1 SGHDT and CDR2 YYEEEE. The CDR3 loop spans 14 amino acids. The CDR3 DNA reads as TGTGCCAGCAGCTTTGGACAGGGAGGCTATGGCTACACCTTC. Translating gives CASSFGQGGYGYTF.

The chain carries TRBV6-1 and TRBJ1-1; weak D call: TRBD1 (6 bases). V lost 8 bases to trimming and J lost 2 bases, with 12 bases between them. Germline-derived CDR1 and CDR2 are MNHNS and SASEGT. CDR3 size: 13 residues. In DNA form, the CDR3 reads TGTGCCAGCGCACTCAGGGGTAACACTGAAGCTTTCTTT. This gives the protein CASALRGNTEAFF.

This chain uses TRBV19 with TRBJ2-5; D perhaps matches TRBD1 (6 bases). V lost 3 bases and J lost 0, with 11 bases in between. CDR3 size: 15 residues. The germline gives CDR1 LNHDA, CDR2 SQIVND (reference sequence). The CDR3 sequence is CASSISRGNQETQYF. The CDR3 region has the DNA TGTGCCAGTAGTATCTCCAGGGGTAACCAAGAGACCCAGTACTTC. Together with reference TRBV19 and TRBJ2-5, the CDR3 gives the full variable domain: DGGITQSPKYLFRKEGQNVTLSCEQNLNHDAMYWYRQDPGQGLRLIYYSQIVNDFQKGDIAEGYSVSREKKESFPLTVTSAQKNPTAFYLCASSISRGNQETQYFGPGTRLLVL.

The V call is TRBV4-1, the J call TRBJ1-5; D gene ambiguous. The CDR3 is 14 amino acids. CDR1 and CDR2 from the germline V gene are MGHRA and YSYEKL. V gave up 4 bases and J gave up 2 bases, with 9 bases separating them. The CDR3 region has the DNA TGCGCCAGCAGCCCAGGACCGGGCAATCAGCCCCAGCATTTT. Protein sequence: CASSPGPGNQPQHF.

The chain joins TRBV19 to TRBJ2-1; D possibly corresponds to TRBD1 (5 bases). Deletions cut 5 bases from V and 1 base from J, with 12 bases between. The CDR3 spans 15 residues. CDR1 and CDR2 from the germline V gene are LNHDA and SQIVND (reference sequence). The CDR3 nucleotides read TGTGCCAGTAGTCCGTGGGCAGGGTCCTACAATGAGCAGTTCTTC. Residues: CASSPWAGSYNEQFF.

V gene TRBV28 combines with J gene TRBJ2-5; TRBD1 might be the D (7 bases). From germline, CDR1 is MDHEN and CDR2 SYDVKM. The germline V and J ends were trimmed by 4 bases and 5 bases, with 11 bases remaining between them. The CDR3 runs to 13 residues. For the CDR3, the DNA is TGTGCCAGCAGTTCGACAGGGAGGGAGACCCAGTACTTC. Its translation is CASSSTGRETQYF.

The chain combines TRBV30 with TRBJ1-2, with 11 bases aligning to TRBD1. The CDR3 loop spans 20 amino acids. V lost 0 bases, J lost 7 bases, and 22 bases stayed unmatched. Germline loops: CDR1 GTSNPN, CDR2 SVGIG (reference sequence). This CDR3 is CAWSVYPLEKTDRGLVGYTF. CDR3 nucleotides: TGTGCCTGGAGTGTGTACCCGTTGGAAAAAACGGACAGGGGGCTGGTTGGCTACACCTTC.